This T cell receptor beta chain comes out of a study of shared clonotypes between healthy human individuals. TCRdb keeps only in-frame clones here, not all; method: immunoSEQ multiplex PCR. The data hold about a million clones, with around 76% observed a single time. Study outcomes and limitations: As a rule, naive subsets had a larger estimated richness than memory subsets. Represented diversity, genetic and exposure-history alike, was limited by few donors. In contrast to clonotypes shared by all four donors, non-shared clonotypes had lower generation probabilities.

The CDR3 is 15 amino acids. Germline V gene data show CDR1 as MNHEY and CDR2 as SVGAGI. V was cut by 5 bases and J by 5 bases, with 15 bases left in between. About this clone itself: The antigen is unknown.

This chain joins TRBV6-5 and TRBJ1-4; D is uncertain. This TCR derives from a man younger than 30 in good health. The sequencing input was memory CD4+ T cells sorted from blood. The subset denotes: CD45RA-negative fraction. The CDR3 here is CASSRTSVLNEKLFF. The CDR3 nucleotides are TGTGCCAGCAGTCGGACTTCAGTGTTAAATGAAAAACTGTTTTTT.